Listed here is a single TCR beta chain. Produced via immunoSEQ multiplex PCR; TCRdb's table is partial and in-frame only. The sample has about 1.1 million clones, 75% to 85% seen once; the top ten hold approximately 0.56%. The data are from a study of shared clonotypes between healthy human individuals. The V gene's germline CDR1 is MNHNS and CDR2 SASEGT. There are 14 residues in the CDR3. Germline trimming cut 6 bases from V and 6 bases from J; bases unmatched to any gene: 4. The chain carries TRBV6-1 and TRBJ1-4; 10 nucleotides line up with TRBD1. The clonotype was recovered from a young man in good health. Some clones in this sample may be carry-over from other donors' samples. Sequencing was performed on memory CD4+ T cells from PBMCs. The subset denotes: CD45RA-negative fraction. In DNA form, the CDR3 reads TGTGCCAGCAGGACAGGGGGCGCCGATGAAAAACTGTTTTTT. It is translated as CASRTGGADEKLFF.